Below are 14 T cell receptor beta chains sequenced from a single sample in a study of T cell responses to AZD1222 COVID-19 vaccine (dated by TCRdb to the early 2020s). According to the study, the label for this sample's time point signals: baseline before first vaccination. To prepare the library, the immunoSEQ multiplex PCR assay was applied. TCRdb limited this immuneACCESS table to in-frame rearrangements with V and J called. A share of clones is missing; checked studies link under half to unresolved V genes, and the rest is unexplained. The sample table holds roughly 140,000 clones, of which about 93% were seen once. Roughly 5% of the sample is taken by the ten largest. The sequenced sample was peripheral blood, obtained on day 0 of AZD1222 vaccination. These receptors originate from an adult in good health.

The V gene is TRBV7-2, the J gene TRBJ1-1; 7 nucleotides line up with TRBD1. CDR3 length: 16 residues. J lost 1 base, V lost 5 bases, and 10 bases had no gene match. Germline assignment: CDR1 SGHTA and CDR2 FQGNSA. This chain's CDR3 is CASSQGGHLKNTEAFF. The CDR3 coding sequence is TGTGCCAGCAGCCAGGGGGGACACCTTAAGAACACTGAAGCTTTCTTT.

This clone has a handful of counts. The chain has TRBV7-8 and TRBJ1-1; a weak D match, TRBD1 (5 bases). The V end lost 2 bases, the J end lost 5 bases, and 15 bases lay between the germline ends. Germline CDR1 reads SGHVS; CDR2 reads FQNEAQ. The CDR3 spans 15 residues. This CDR3 is CASSLRSGPQTEAFF. The DNA for the CDR3 is TGTGCCAGCAGCTTAAGATCGGGGCCCCAAACTGAAGCTTTCTTT.

The rearrangement links TRBV9 to TRBJ1-2; D gene unclear. CDR1 and CDR2 from the germline V gene are SGDLS and YYNGEE. The CDR3 consists of 17 residues. The V end was cut by 0 bases, the J end by 7 bases, with 22 bases between. The CDR3 DNA reads as TGTGCCAGCAGCGTAGCTACGGAGAGGTACGGGTCTCTTGGCTACACCTTC. It specifies CASSVATERYGSLGYTF.

In nucleotides, the CDR3 is TGTGCCAGCTCACCCTCAGGGACAGGGATAGGCAATCAGCCCCAGCATTTT. This sequence encodes CASSPSGTGIGNQPQHF. The J gene is TRBJ1-5, the V gene TRBV18, with 9 bases matching TRBD1. The CDR3 has 17 residues. Germline trimming cut 3 bases from V and 2 bases from J; bases unmatched to any gene: 8. Germline loops: CDR1 KGHSH, CDR2 LQKENI.

The chain carries TRBV19 and TRBJ1-1; tentatively, D is TRBD1 (5 bases). Deletions cut 4 bases from V and 0 bases from J, with 12 bases between. CDR1 and CDR2 from the germline V gene are LNHDA and SQIVND (reference sequence). This CDR3 is built from 15 residues. CDR3 sequence: CASSNTGGVNTEAFF. DNA for the CDR3: TGTGCCAGTAGTAATACCGGGGGGGTGAACACTGAAGCTTTCTTT. Based on the CDR3 plus reference TRBV19 and TRBJ1-1, the full variable domain is DGGITQSPKYLFRKEGQNVTLSCEQNLNHDAMYWYRQDPGQGLRLIYYSQIVNDFQKGDIAEGYSVSREKKESFPLTVTSAQKNPTAFYLCASSNTGGVNTEAFFGQGTRLTVV.

The count of this clone is one. The chain recombines TRBV9 with TRBJ2-3; unclear D gene. Trimming removed 0 bases at V and 1 base at J, with 6 bases between. The CDR3 length is 14 residues. CDR1 and CDR2 (germline): SGDLS, YYNGEE. The CDR3 nucleotides read TGTGCCAGCAGCGTAGGGCCGGGCACAGATACGCAGTATTTT. Protein product: CASSVGPGTDTQYF.

The chain joins TRBV29-1 to TRBJ2-7; TRBD2 is a possible D gene (5 bases). Germline lookup yields CDR1 SQVTM and CDR2 ANQGSEA. The CDR3 covers 12 residues. V lost 6 bases and J lost 6, with 15 bases in between. The CDR3 nucleotides are TGCAGCGTCTCTAACCCCGAGGGCGAGCAGTACTTC. The encoded protein is CSVSNPEGEQYF.

The chain links TRBV10-3 to TRBJ1-1; 9 nucleotides match TRBD1. V dropped 5 bases and J dropped 0; count of bases not matched to a gene: 10. CDR1 ENHRY and CDR2 SYGVKD come from the germline V gene. The CDR3 length is 17 residues. CDR3 sequence (DNA): TGTGCCATCAGTTCACAGGACAGGGGAGCCCTGAACACTGAAGCTTTCTTT. It yields the protein CAISSQDRGALNTEAFF.

The chain uses TRBV2 and TRBJ2-5; D ambiguous. CDR3 length: 16 amino acids. Germline-derived CDR1 and CDR2 are SNHLY and FYNNEI. V was pared by 5 bases and J by 1 base, with 17 bases between. CDR3 coding DNA: TGTGCCAGCAGTCCTGACCAGAACCTGGGCCAAGAGACCCAGTACTTC. It yields the protein CASSPDQNLGQETQYF.

This clone was recorded once. V is TRBV7-5 and J is TRBJ1-5. TRBV7-5 corresponds to a pseudogene. This CDR3 contains 14 residues. The CDR3 region has the DNA TGTGCCAGAAGTTTCGAGGGGCCCAATCAGCCCCAGCATTTT. It encodes CARSFEGPNQPQHF.

J is TRBJ2-2 and V is TRBV5-1, with a tentative D call TRBD2 (6 bases). The CDR3 extends over 16 amino acids. Trimming left V 5 bases short and J 0 bases short, with 14 bases between. Germline assignment: CDR1 SGHRS and CDR2 YFSETQ. The CDR3 coding sequence is TGCGCCAGCAGGGGCTCTAGCGCGGCGAACACCGGGGAGCTGTTTTTT. It is translated as CASRGSSAANTGELFF.

The V and J genes are TRBV10-3 and TRBJ1-6; D not certain. This CDR3 spans 14 amino acids. V lost 10 bases and J 7 bases, leaving 17 bases between the germline ends. Germline lookup yields CDR1 ENHRY and CDR2 SYGVKD. CDR3 nucleotide sequence: TGTGCCACTAGCGGGGTCTCGGGGAATTCACCCCTCCACTTT. It encodes CATSGVSGNSPLHF.

The V call is TRBV5-4, the J call TRBJ1-1; no definite D call. CDR1 is SGHNT and CDR2 is YYREEE in the germline V gene (reference sequence). V was pared by 1 base and J by 2 bases, with 9 bases between. This CDR3 is built from 14 residues. In DNA, the CDR3 is TGTGCCAGCAGCTTGAAACAGCTAAACACTGAAGCTTTCTTT. It codes for CASSLKQLNTEAFF.

This chain joins TRBV7-9 and TRBJ2-2, with 11 bases identical to TRBD2. The CDR3 is made up of 16 amino acids. V lost 3 bases, J lost 1 base, and 1 base stayed unmatched. Per germline, CDR1 SEHNR and CDR2 FQNEAQ (reference sequence). The CDR3: CASSLGLAENTGELFF. Written as DNA, the CDR3 is TGTGCCAGCAGCTTGGGACTAGCGGAGAACACCGGGGAGCTGTTTTTT.